One sample yielded the 26 T cell receptor beta chains listed below, sequenced in a study of blood T cell repertoires in COVID-19. TCRdb keeps only in-frame clones here, not all; method: immunoSEQ multiplex PCR. Of a few hundred thousand clones listed, around 84% are singletons. Sequencing was performed on peripheral blood. These receptors all stem from a woman aged 40 to 50 who had recovered from COVID-19.

This clone was counted a single time. The rearrangement uses TRBV7-2 and TRBJ1-3; the D is unclear. The CDR3 spans 14 residues. Germline V gives CDR1 SGHTA, CDR2 FQGNSA. Trimming cost V 5 bases and J 0 bases, with 8 bases left between them. DNA of the CDR3: TGTGCCAGCAGCGGAGGGAACTCTGGAAACACCATATATTTT. It encodes CASSGGNSGNTIYF.

The chain employs TRBV5-6 and TRBJ2-5; possible D gene TRBD1, 5 bases. The V and J ends lost 5 bases and 5 bases respectively, with 16 bases between them. CDR3 length: 14 amino acids. Per germline, CDR1 SGHDT and CDR2 YYEEEE. This chain's CDR3 is CASSSGRLEETQYF. The CDR3 coding sequence is TGTGCCAGCAGTTCAGGGCGGTTAGAGGAGACCCAGTACTTC.

The sample holds a few counts of this clone. V is TRBV4-1 and J is TRBJ1-2; perhaps TRBD1 as D (5 bases). V was pared by 8 bases and J by 3 bases, with 13 bases between. CDR1 MGHRA and CDR2 YSYEKL come from the germline V gene. The CDR3 loop spans 13 amino acids. CDR3 sequence (DNA): TGCGCCAGCGCAAGGGGCAGGGACTATGGCTACACCTTC. It specifies CASARGRDYGYTF.

A few counts support this clone. This same CDR3 is encoded by further DNA sequences in the sample. CDR3 residues: CASSYRDRNTEAFF. CDR3 coding DNA: TGTGCCAGCAGTTACCGAGACAGGAACACTGAAGCTTTCTTT. The J gene is TRBJ1-1, the V gene TRBV6-5; D is perhaps TRBD1 (5 bases). The CDR3 consists of 14 residues. Trimming stripped 2 bases from V and 1 base from J, with 8 bases between. CDR1 is MNHEY and CDR2 is SVGAGI in the germline V gene.

The sample holds one count of this clone. The genes are TRBV18 and TRBJ2-1; 7 nucleotides line up with TRBD2. Germline V gene data show CDR1 as KGHSH and CDR2 as LQKENI. Losses at the gene ends were 3 bases for V and 0 bases for J; bases not matched to a gene: 2. This CDR3 region has 15 residues. CDR3 loop: CASSPERGSYNEQFF. The CDR3 DNA follows: TGTGCCAGCTCACCGGAGCGGGGCTCCTACAATGAGCAGTTCTTC.

The gene calls are TRBV4-1 and TRBJ1-3; the D gene is possibly TRBD1 (6 bases). The CDR3 is 18 residues long. Trimming removed 1 base from V and 0 bases from J, with 16 bases in between. Germline-derived CDR1 and CDR2 are MGHRA and YSYEKL. The DNA for the CDR3 is TGCGCCAGCAGCCAAGGACTCGGACAGCGAGACTCTGGAAACACCATATATTTT. Its protein product is CASSQGLGQRDSGNTIYF.

The genes are TRBV15 and TRBJ2-7, with D possibly TRBD2 on 5 matching bases. Germline lookup yields CDR1 LNHNV and CDR2 YYDKDF (reference sequence). V dropped 1 base and J dropped 4 bases, with 8 bases sitting between them. There are 13 residues in the CDR3. The CDR3: CATSRARGYEQYF. CDR3 in DNA: TGTGCCACCAGCAGAGCTCGGGGTTACGAGCAGTACTTC.

This chain links TRBV7-9 with TRBJ2-7; 8 bases line up with TRBD1. Germline CDR1 SEHNR, CDR2 FQNEAQ (reference sequence). V was clipped by 2 bases and J by 3 bases; unmatched bases: 6. The CDR3 loop spans 15 amino acids. For the CDR3, the DNA is TGTGCCAGCAGCTTACCCAGGGGGCTCGGCTACGAGCAGTACTTC. The encoded protein is CASSLPRGLGYEQYF.

This chain connects TRBV28 to TRBJ1-2; no reliable D call. The V end was cut by 6 bases, the J end by 4 bases, with 18 bases between. The CDR3 consists of 15 residues. Germline-derived CDR1 and CDR2 are MDHEN and SYDVKM. Here the CDR3 reads CASSTGNWGFYGYTF. CDR3 in DNA: TGTGCCAGCAGCACCGGGAATTGGGGTTTCTATGGCTACACCTTC.

The chain combines TRBV6-2 or TRBV6-3 with TRBJ2-5; D not certain. The V end was cut by 3 bases, the J end by 5 bases, with 13 bases between. Germline CDR1 reads MNHEY; CDR2 reads SVGEGT. The CDR3 runs to 14 residues. The CDR3 spells CASSYQDPRETQYF. The CDR3 DNA sequence: TGTGCCAGCAGTTATCAGGATCCCCGGGAGACCCAGTACTTC.

The J gene is TRBJ1-2, the V gene TRBV28, with 9 nucleotides matching TRBD1. The V and J ends lost 6 bases and 6 bases, in that order; junction bases with no gene match: 5. Germline loops: CDR1 MDHEN, CDR2 SYDVKM. This CDR3 has 13 amino acids. Here the CDR3 reads CASRYRDRDGYTF. The CDR3 DNA reads TGTGCCAGCAGGTACCGGGACAGGGATGGCTACACCTTC.

This clone was observed a few times. This chain joins TRBV6-6 and TRBJ2-7; 11 bases are shared with TRBD1. The CDR3 loop spans 15 amino acids. V shed 2 bases and J 2 bases; nucleotides not matched to a gene: 2. The germline V gene has CDR1 MNHNY and CDR2 SVGAGI (reference sequence). The CDR3 DNA sequence: TGTGCCAGCAGTTACACGGACAGGGGGCCCTACGAGCAGTACTTC. Translating it yields CASSYTDRGPYEQYF.

J is TRBJ1-6 and V is TRBV30; 10 bases fit TRBD1. V lost 5 bases, J lost 8 bases, and 3 bases stayed unmatched. Germline CDR1 GTSNPN, CDR2 SVGIG (reference sequence). The CDR3 contains 13 residues. CDR3 in amino acids: CAWSGTGDSPLHF. The CDR3 nucleotides read TGTGCCTGGTCCGGGACAGGGGATTCACCCCTCCACTTT. Full variable domain (missing parts from reference TRBV30 and TRBJ1-6): SQTIHQWPATLVQPVGSPLSLECTVEGTSNPNLYWYRQAAGRGLQLLFYSVGIGQISSEVPQNLSASRPQDRQFILSSKKLLLSDSGFYLCAWSGTGDSPLHFGNGTRLTVT.

This clone showed up just a few times. This chain joins TRBV29-1 and TRBJ1-2; D gene unclear. This CDR3 spans 14 amino acids. Germline V gives CDR1 SQVTM, CDR2 ANQGSEA. The ends were cut back, 3 bases at V and 9 bases at J, with 20 bases in the middle. The CDR3 is CSVDSLWGGSSYTF. The CDR3 DNA reads TGCAGCGTTGACTCTCTCTGGGGAGGGAGTAGCTACACCTTC.

This chain's CDR3 is CASSFEAYSNQPQHF. CDR3 bases: TGTGCCAGCAGCTTTGAGGCGTATAGCAATCAGCCCCAGCATTTT. The V gene is TRBV5-8, the J gene TRBJ1-5, with D hard to call. The CDR3 contains 15 residues. Germline V CDR1 and CDR2: SGHTS, YDEGEE. The V gene lost 2 bases and the J gene lost 0 bases, with 9 bases spanning the gap.

This clone was seen a few times. This sample also contains other DNA sequences that code for the same CDR3. V gene TRBV11-2 combines with J gene TRBJ1-1; 9 bases fit TRBD1. The CDR3 is made up of 14 amino acids. Looked up from germline, CDR1 is SGHAT and CDR2 is FQNNGV. V was clipped by 4 bases and J by 4 bases; unmatched bases: 4. The CDR3 protein is CASSWGQGRTEAFF. Here the CDR3 DNA reads TGTGCCAGCAGCTGGGGACAGGGTCGCACTGAAGCTTTCTTT.

There are a few counts of this clone. The V and J genes are TRBV27 and TRBJ1-5, with 9 bases lining up with TRBD1. J lost 3 bases, V lost 5 bases, and 8 bases had no gene match. CDR1 MNHEY and CDR2 SMNVEV come from the germline V gene (reference sequence). The CDR3 covers 16 residues. The CDR3, as DNA: TGTGCCAGCAGTCCCCGCGGACAGGGGCCCAATCAGCCCCAGCATTTT. Protein sequence: CASSPRGQGPNQPQHF.

This clone was observed a handful of times. V usage is TRBV30 and J usage is TRBJ1-6; D is unclear. The ends were cut back, 0 bases at V and 8 bases at J, with 11 bases in the middle. There are 14 residues in the CDR3. CDR1 is GTSNPN and CDR2 is SVGIG in the germline V gene (reference sequence). In DNA, the CDR3 is TGTGCCTGGAGTGTATGGGTGAGGGATTCACCCCTCCACTTT. This encodes CAWSVWVRDSPLHF.

The chain uses TRBV5-4 and TRBJ2-3; TRBD2 is a possible D gene (6 bases). This CDR3 has 14 residues. V lost 6 bases and J lost 3, with 14 bases in between. Per the germline V gene, CDR1 is SGHNT and CDR2 is YYREEE (reference sequence). The CDR3: CASTGDLLTDTQYF. DNA for the CDR3: TGTGCCAGCACGGGGGACCTGTTAACAGATACGCAGTATTTT. The whole variable domain, filled in from reference TRBV5-4 and TRBJ2-3, reads ETGVTQSPTHLIKTRGQQVTLRCSSQSGHNTVSWYQQALGQGPQFIFQYYREEENGRGNFPPRFSGLQFPNYSSELNVNALELDDSALYLCASTGDLLTDTQYFGPGTRLTVL.

J is TRBJ1-5 and V is TRBV4-2; no definite D call. CDR1 and CDR2 from the germline V gene are LGHNA and YNFKEQ. V dropped 1 base and J dropped 0 bases, with 7 bases sitting between them. The CDR3 is 15 residues long. DNA for the CDR3: TGTGCCAGCAGCCAAGGTTACAGTAGCAATCAGCCCCAGCATTTT. Residues: CASSQGYSSNQPQHF.

The chain links TRBV29-1 to TRBJ1-6, with no clear D. This CDR3 region has 14 residues. CDR1 SQVTM and CDR2 ANQGSEA come from the germline V gene. The V end was cut by 5 bases, the J end by 0 bases, with 8 bases between. In nucleotides, the CDR3 is TGCAGCGTTAGCGAGGGCTCCTATAATTCACCCCTCCACTTT. Protein product: CSVSEGSYNSPLHF. The full variable domain, with the rest looked up from reference TRBV29-1 and TRBJ1-6, is SAVISQKPSRDICQRGTSLTIQCQVDSQVTMMFWYRQQPGQSLTLIATANQGSEATYESGFVIDKFPISRPNLTFSTLTVSNMSPEDSSIYLCSVSEGSYNSPLHFGNGTRLTVT.

The rearrangement links TRBV2 to TRBJ1-2, with 7 bases aligning to TRBD1. In germline, CDR1 is SNHLY, CDR2 FYNNEI. There are 16 residues in the CDR3. J gave up 4 bases and V 3 bases, and 11 bases lay outside the gene matches. CDR3: CASSELAGQTLYGYTF. DNA for the CDR3: TGTGCCAGCAGTGAGCTAGCGGGACAGACCCTCTATGGCTACACCTTC.

The chain joins TRBV2 to TRBJ1-2; no clear D gene. V shed 5 bases and J shed 2 bases, with 12 bases lying between them. The germline CDR1 and CDR2 sequences are SNHLY and FYNNEI. The CDR3 covers 14 residues. Here the CDR3 reads CASSNRHRNYGYTF. In DNA, the CDR3 is TGTGCCAGCAGTAACAGACATCGCAACTATGGCTACACCTTC.

The rearrangement joins TRBV7-9 to TRBJ2-7, with D uncertain. Germline CDR1 SEHNR, CDR2 FQNEAQ (reference sequence). Trimming removed 0 bases at V and 2 bases at J, with 11 bases between. This CDR3 is built from 15 residues. The CDR3 nucleotides are TGTGCCAGCAGCTTAGCGCCCCAGCGTACCTACGAGCAGTACTTC. This encodes CASSLAPQRTYEQYF.

The rearrangement uses TRBV2 and TRBJ2-7; TRBD1 is a possible D gene (6 bases). This CDR3 has 13 residues. The V gene's germline CDR1 is SNHLY and CDR2 FYNNEI. V lost 7 bases, J lost 5 bases, and 15 bases lay in between. CDR3 in DNA: TGTGCCAGCACCGATAGACAGGTTAACGAGCAGTACTTC. Protein: CASTDRQVNEQYF.

This clone has a single count. The chain combines TRBV5-4 with TRBJ2-3; 10 bases match TRBD2. Per germline, CDR1 SGHNT and CDR2 YYREEE (reference sequence). This CDR3 is 16 amino acids long. The V segment lost 3 bases and the J segment 2 bases; nucleotides outside the gene matches: 6. The CDR3 region is CASSSRSGGYTDTQYF. The CDR3 DNA reads as TGTGCCAGCAGCTCTCGTAGCGGGGGGTACACAGATACGCAGTATTTT.